This TCR beta chain was retrieved from a study of CD8 T cells in Susac syndrome. The CDR3 totals 13 residues. CDR1 is SGHVS, CDR2 FNYEAQ, per germline. V lost 2 bases, J lost 4 bases, and 9 bases lay in between. The RNA input was roughly 0.45 to 1 ug, and it was reverse transcribed with random hexamers. TCRdb processed the immunoSEQ multiplex PCR reads anew with MiXCR; each CDR3 protein has one entry. The data hold almost 450,000 distinct CDR3 sequences, with about 85% observed a single time. This clonotype has only a few counts. The sequenced sample was CD8+ T cells from PBMCs. The TCR originated in a human donor with multiple sclerosis. The chain has TRBV7-6 and TRBJ2-7; D may be TRBD2 (6 bases). CDR3: CASSLNSGYEQYF. In DNA, the CDR3 is TGTGCCAGCAGCTTAAACAGCGGGTACGAGCAGTACTTC.